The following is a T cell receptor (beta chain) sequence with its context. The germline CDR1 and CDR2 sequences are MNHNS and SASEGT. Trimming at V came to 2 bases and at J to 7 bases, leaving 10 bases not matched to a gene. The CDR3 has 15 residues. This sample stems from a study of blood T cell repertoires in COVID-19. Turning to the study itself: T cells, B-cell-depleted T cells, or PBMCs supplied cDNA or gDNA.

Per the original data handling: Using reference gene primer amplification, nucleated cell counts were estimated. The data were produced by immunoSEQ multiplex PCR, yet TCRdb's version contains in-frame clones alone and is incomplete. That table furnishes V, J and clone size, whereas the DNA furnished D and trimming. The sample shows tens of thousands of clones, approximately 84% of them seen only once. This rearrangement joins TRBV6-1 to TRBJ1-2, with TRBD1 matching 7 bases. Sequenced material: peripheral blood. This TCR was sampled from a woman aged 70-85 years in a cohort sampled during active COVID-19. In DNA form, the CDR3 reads TGTGCCAGCAGTGAATGGGGACAGCAAGGGGGTGGCTACACCTTC. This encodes CASSEWGQQGGGYTF.